This T cell receptor beta chain stems from a study of shared clonotypes between healthy human individuals. Only in-frame clones appear in the TCRdb table, and some are missing; sequencing was by immunoSEQ multiplex PCR. The sample gives around 2,100,000 clones, about 95% of which show up once; approximately 1.2% is in the top ten. This CDR3 contains 14 residues. V was trimmed by 1 base and J by 1 base, leaving 7 bases between them. Germline loops: CDR1 MGHRA, CDR2 YSYEKL. As defined, naive CD8 cells were CD45RO-negative and positively selected for CCR7, with terminally differentiated effector memory CD45RA+ cells excluded.

The sequence derives from a man between 18 and 35 years old in good health. J is TRBJ1-1 and V is TRBV4-1; D unclear. The sample comprised naive CD8+ T cells sorted from blood. The CDR3 is CASSQVSENTEAFF. Here the CDR3 DNA reads TGCGCCAGCAGCCAAGTATCAGAGAACACTGAAGCTTTCTTT.